This TCR beta chain was identified during a study of vaccination and CD4 T cells after COVID-19. Study summary: Ranging from 14 to 241, the interval between dose two and post-vaccine sampling had a median of approximately 67 days. In the control cultures, a CEFX pool, an HIV-1 Nef pool, or no peptide was supplied. General study points: Median SARS-CoV-2-reactive clonotype numbers rose nonsignificantly, about 20 to 38.

Treatment here: 10-day PBMC culture with coronavirus spike peptide pools or control peptides (ViraFEST assay). CDR1 and CDR2 from the germline V gene are MRHNA and SNTAGT. CDR3 length equals 15 residues. Trimming took 4 bases from V and 2 from J, leaving 14 bases between them. About this clonotype itself: Its antigen remains unidentified.

At the Johns Hopkins FTIC core, DNA taken from cultured CD4+ T cells was sequenced by way of the Oncomine TCR Beta short-read assay. Genomic DNA was isolated from cultured CD4+ T cells. TCRdb re-derived calls from the PCR reads in MiXCR, one entry per CDR3 protein. This sample has about 21,000 distinct CDR3 sequences, with approximately 52% found just once. The sample here was CD4+ T cells from blood, cultured in vitro, taken after SARS-CoV-2 vaccination. The V gene is TRBV6-4, the J gene TRBJ1-2; no reliable D call. This TCR was recovered from a human donor who had recovered from COVID-19. CDR3 DNA sequence: TGTGCCAGCAGTGCCGCTCCGGGCCCCAACTATGGCTACACCTTC. This translates into CASSAAPGPNYGYTF.